This T cell receptor beta chain appears in the sequencing data of a study of blood T cell repertoires in COVID-19. The wider study: From T cells, B-cell-depleted T cells, or PBMCs came the material, which was cDNA or gDNA.

Sequencing was performed with immunoSEQ multiplex PCR; in TCRdb, only in-frame clones are kept and a portion is missing. The data show around 200,000 clones, 84% seen once. Germline V lookup: CDR1 MNHEY, CDR2 SVGAGI. Trimming left V 0 bases short and J 5 bases short, with 13 bases between. The CDR3 consists of 15 residues. As to this clone: Other DNA sequences in the same sample also yield this CDR3.

Input material: peripheral blood. The chain uses TRBV6-5 and TRBJ1-1; tentatively, D is TRBD1 (5 bases). The origin of this receptor is a woman in her 70s with COVID-19, enrolled during active disease. The CDR3 coding sequence is TGTGCCAGCAGTTACTCCCGCCAGGGTCGGACTGAAGCTTTCTTT. Residues: CASSYSRQGRTEAFF.